This passage covers 27 T cell receptor beta chains from one sample sequenced in a study of CD8+ T cells in alopecia areata. Extracted RNA was reverse transcribed into cDNA, the sequencing template. Sequencing used immunoSEQ multiplex PCR; TCRdb keeps in-frame clones, though not all of them. The sample lists about 140,000 clones, roughly 82% occurring once. The sample's treatment: oral pan-JAK inhibitor, 5-10 mg twice daily. The sample consisted of CD8+ T cells sorted from blood, taken at week 4, from a patient treated with tofacitinib. These TCRs come from a human donor with alopecia areata.

This clone is medium-sized. The chain combines TRBV7-2 with TRBJ2-1; D remains unclear. Germline-derived CDR1 and CDR2 are SGHTA and FQGNSA. The length of the CDR3 is 15 residues. V lost 4 bases, J lost 4 bases, and 14 bases lay in between. CDR3 bases: TGTGCCAGCAGCTCCTACCAGGTATCGTACAATGAGCAGTTCTTC. Protein product: CASSSYQVSYNEQFF.

The chain uses TRBV29-1 and TRBJ1-1; no firm D call. Germline CDR1 SQVTM, CDR2 ANQGSEA. V lost 0 bases, J lost 3 bases, and 11 bases lay in between. This CDR3 has 14 amino acids. The CDR3 nucleotides read TGCAGCGTTGAAGATTCGGCGTGGTACACTGAAGCTTTCTTT. Translated: CSVEDSAWYTEAFF.

The chain recombines TRBV6-5 with TRBJ1-2; the D gene is possibly TRBD1 (5 bases). The germline CDR1 and CDR2 sequences are MNHEY and SVGAGI. V was pared by 10 bases and J by 5 bases, with 20 bases between. CDR3 size: 14 residues. CDR3 DNA sequence: TGTGCCACCCAATCCGCGGGGCAGGGATATGGCTACACCTTC. This gives the protein CATQSAGQGYGYTF.

The chain carries TRBV19 and TRBJ1-3, with D hard to call. The germline V and J ends were trimmed by 10 bases and 0 bases, with 7 bases remaining between them. This CDR3 has 12 amino acids. The germline V gene has CDR1 LNHDA and CDR2 SQIVND (reference sequence). CDR3 bases: TGTGCCACCGGGGTCTCTGGAAACACCATATATTTT. Translation: CATGVSGNTIYF.

This rearrangement joins TRBV11-3 to TRBJ2-3; 8 bases map to TRBD2. The CDR3 spans 16 residues. Germline lookup yields CDR1 SGHNT and CDR2 YENEEA. V lost 4 bases to trimming and J lost 2 bases; unmatched junction nucleotides: 8. In nucleotides, the CDR3 is TGTGCCAGCAGCTCCTGGCACGGGGGGGACACAGATACGCAGTATTTT. Encoded protein: CASSSWHGGDTDTQYF.

J is TRBJ2-3 and V is TRBV5-1; 7 nucleotides agree with TRBD1. J was trimmed by 2 bases and V by 2 bases; bases with no gene match: 5. Germline assignment: CDR1 SGHRS and CDR2 YFSETQ. The CDR3 has 15 residues. The CDR3: CASSFVGQLTDTQYF. The CDR3 nucleotides read TGCGCCAGCAGCTTTGTGGGACAGCTCACAGATACGCAGTATTTT. Using reference TRBV5-1 and TRBJ2-3 for the parts outside the CDR3, the full variable domain is KAGVTQTPRYLIKTRGQQVTLSCSPISGHRSVSWYQQTPGQGLQFLFEYFSETQRNKGNFPGRFSGRQFSNSRSEMNVSTLELGDSALYLCASSFVGQLTDTQYFGPGTRLTVL.

This CDR3 reads CASSTRASRETQYF. The CDR3 DNA is TGCGCCAGCAGCACCCGGGCCTCCAGGGAGACCCAGTACTTC. The rearrangement joins TRBV23-1 to TRBJ2-5; unclear D gene. TRBV23-1 is noted as an ORF with a role that remains uncertain. Trimming removed 6 bases at V and 5 bases at J, with 16 bases between. This CDR3 has 14 residues.

This clone appeared a few times. This rearrangement joins TRBV29-1 to TRBJ2-3; D is possibly TRBD2 (5 bases). CDR1 and CDR2 from the germline V gene are SQVTM and ANQGSEA. The V end lost 7 bases, the J end lost 8 bases, and 22 bases lay between the germline ends. CDR3 length: 14 residues. For the CDR3, the DNA is TGCAGCGCCGAAACTAGTGTGGCCCCCCGTACGCAGTATTTT. Its translation is CSAETSVAPRTQYF.

This chain uses TRBV29-1 with TRBJ2-7; unclear D gene. The germline V and J ends were trimmed by 3 bases and 1 base, with 10 bases remaining between them. The V gene's germline CDR1 is SQVTM and CDR2 ANQGSEA. The CDR3 loop spans 13 amino acids. In DNA form, the CDR3 reads TGCAGCGTTGAGCAGGAACCTTCCTACGAGCAGTACTTC. Translated, it gives CSVEQEPSYEQYF.

V and J are TRBV4-1 and TRBJ2-7; D remains unclear. V was trimmed by 4 bases and J by 5 bases, leaving 18 bases between them. The CDR3 totals 15 residues. The germline V gene encodes CDR1 MGHRA and CDR2 YSYEKL. CDR3 DNA sequence: TGCGCCAGCAGCCCCCCCGGGCCGGTCGAAAACGAGCAGTACTTC. Translating it yields CASSPPGPVENEQYF.

This chain uses TRBV6-5 with TRBJ1-4; the D is unclear. The CDR3 length is 15 residues. Deletions cut 5 bases from V and 8 bases from J, with 18 bases between. CDR1 is MNHEY and CDR2 is SVGAGI in the germline V gene. The CDR3 is CASSRTARGAEKLFF. The CDR3 nucleotides are TGTGCCAGCAGTCGAACGGCCCGAGGTGCCGAAAAACTGTTTTTT.

The chain employs TRBV28 and TRBJ2-5; unclear D gene. This CDR3 contains 15 residues. CDR1 and CDR2 from the germline V gene are MDHEN and SYDVKM. V lost 3 bases to trimming and J lost 3 bases, with 14 bases between them. The CDR3 DNA reads TGTGCCAGCAGTTTTCTAGGACCGTACGAAGAGACCCAGTACTTC. As protein: CASSFLGPYEETQYF.

This clone occurred a few times. The chain recombines TRBV4-2 with TRBJ2-2; the D is unclear. Trimming shortened V by 4 bases and J by 1 base, and 10 bases separated the two germline ends. The CDR3 has 15 amino acids. CDR1 and CDR2 (germline): LGHNA, YNFKEQ. In DNA, the CDR3 is TGTGCCAGCAGCCTTGGGCTCCTGAACACCGGGGAGCTGTTTTTT. Translated: CASSLGLLNTGELFF.

This clone was observed a single time. The chain links TRBV29-1 to TRBJ2-3; D perhaps matches TRBD2 (6 bases). Germline assignment: CDR1 SQVTM and CDR2 ANQGSEA. CDR3 length equals 14 residues. V shed 8 bases and J shed 4 bases, with 19 bases lying between them. The CDR3: CSSKTSSFSDTQYF. CDR3 in DNA: TGCAGCTCAAAAACTAGCTCGTTTTCAGATACGCAGTATTTT.

The V and J genes are TRBV7-6 and TRBJ2-2; 11 bases align to TRBD2. CDR1 is SGHVS and CDR2 is FNYEAQ in the germline V gene. V was pared by 4 bases and J by 4 bases, with 2 bases of the junction left unmatched. The CDR3 spans 15 residues. CDR3 nucleotide sequence: TGTGCCAGCAGCTCCACTAGCGGGGGCACCGGGGAGCTGTTTTTT. It yields the protein CASSSTSGGTGELFF.

As regards this clone: This sample also contains other DNA sequences that code for the same CDR3. The chain combines TRBV27 with TRBJ2-5; 7 nucleotides match TRBD1. CDR1 and CDR2 (germline): MNHEY, SMNVEV (reference sequence). After removal of 6 bases from V and 2 bases from J, the junction contained 3 bases not matched to a gene. CDR3 length: 13 residues. The CDR3 loop is CASSLQGQETQYF. DNA for the CDR3: TGTGCCAGCAGCCTACAGGGGCAAGAGACCCAGTACTTC.

The chain carries TRBV4-1 and TRBJ2-5, with 8 bases identical to TRBD1. The CDR3 is 16 amino acids. The V gene's germline CDR1 is MGHRA and CDR2 YSYEKL. V dropped 1 base and J dropped 4; count of bases not matched to a gene: 8. The CDR3 coding sequence is TGCGCCAGCAGCCAAGCTATGACAGGGGCGAGAGAGACCCAGTACTTC. Residues: CASSQAMTGARETQYF.

The CDR3 reads CASRSGNEQFF. As DNA, the CDR3 is TGTGCCAGCAGGTCTGGCAATGAGCAGTTCTTC. V is TRBV5-6 and J is TRBJ2-1, with D unclear. CDR1 and CDR2 (germline): SGHDT, YYEEEE. V lost 5 bases and J lost 6, with 6 bases in between. The CDR3 loop spans 11 amino acids.

This chain joins TRBV7-9 and TRBJ2-7; D might be TRBD1 (6 bases). Germline loops: CDR1 SEHNR, CDR2 FQNEAQ (reference sequence). There are 13 residues in the CDR3. V lost 7 bases, J lost 1 base, and 11 bases lay in between. CDR3: CASTYGTSYEQYF. CDR3 nucleotides: TGTGCCAGCACTTATGGGACATCCTACGAGCAGTACTTC.

The genes are TRBV9 and TRBJ2-1; D is ambiguous. This CDR3 has 15 amino acids. CDR1 SGDLS and CDR2 YYNGEE come from the germline V gene. Trimming stripped 3 bases from V and 5 bases from J, with 15 bases between. The CDR3 bases are TGTGCCAGCAGCGCAGTAGGATTCCCTAACAATGAGCAGTTCTTC. The encoded protein is CASSAVGFPNNEQFF.

CDR3 nucleotide sequence: TGTGCCAGCAGCTTAGCGGTGATGAGGTTGGGCGGCCCCTCCTACGAGCAGTACTTC. It specifies CASSLAVMRLGGPSYEQYF. The chain employs TRBV7-9 and TRBJ2-7, with D hard to call. The CDR3 spans 19 residues. Deletions cut 0 bases from V and 0 bases from J, with 21 bases between. The germline V gene encodes CDR1 SEHNR and CDR2 FQNEAQ (reference sequence).

This clone was seen once. CDR3 nucleotides: TGTGCCAGCAGCGCCGGGGGGGCAAATCTGGAGACCCAGTACTTC. Protein sequence: CASSAGGANLETQYF. The V and J genes are TRBV9 and TRBJ2-5; 8 nucleotides agree with TRBD2. This CDR3 is built from 15 residues. The junction had 9 bases not matched to a gene; V was cut back by 3 bases and J by 5 bases. From germline, CDR1 is SGDLS and CDR2 YYNGEE.

The rearrangement joins TRBV7-2 to TRBJ2-1; 9 bases match TRBD1. CDR3 length equals 17 residues. V was clipped by 7 bases and J by 3 bases; unmatched bases: 13. CDR1 and CDR2 from the germline V gene are SGHTA and FQGNSA. In nucleotides, the CDR3 is TGTGCCAGCACCCCGGGTAGAGGGACAGGGCACTACAATGAGCAGTTCTTC. Amino acids: CASTPGRGTGHYNEQFF.

The genes are TRBV29-1 and TRBJ1-1; D perhaps matches TRBD1 (6 bases). The CDR3 extends over 16 amino acids. The germline CDR1 and CDR2 sequences are SQVTM and ANQGSEA. V shed 0 bases and J shed 5 bases, with 19 bases lying between them. The CDR3 reads CSVEEWGRKGGTEAFF. The CDR3 coding sequence is TGCAGCGTTGAAGAATGGGGGCGGAAGGGAGGAACTGAAGCTTTCTTT.

The V call is TRBV11-2, the J call TRBJ2-7, with D possibly matching TRBD1 (6 bases). The germline gives CDR1 SGHAT, CDR2 FQNNGV. V was cut by 2 bases and J by 2 bases, with 10 bases left in between. CDR3 length: 14 residues. CDR3 DNA: TGTGCCAGCAGCTTAATCGGACAGACCTACGAGCAGTACTTC. Protein: CASSLIGQTYEQYF.

This chain connects TRBV11-3 to TRBJ2-5; 7 bases fit TRBD1. This CDR3 spans 15 amino acids. Germline V gene sequence: CDR1 SGHNT, CDR2 YENEEA. Unmatched junction bases numbered 6, after V lost 5 bases and J lost 0 bases. The CDR3 reads CASSPEGAYQETQYF. As DNA, the CDR3 is TGTGCCAGCAGCCCTGAGGGGGCCTACCAAGAGACCCAGTACTTC.

This clone was counted a single time. The chain joins TRBV5-6 to TRBJ2-1; 11 positions match TRBD1. V lost 4 bases and J lost 9; bases outside the gene matches: 6. The germline gives CDR1 SGHDT, CDR2 YYEEEE. The CDR3 runs to 14 residues. As DNA, the CDR3 is TGTGCCAGCAGCCTAGGGACAGGGGGAGGTGAGCAGTTCTTC. Residues: CASSLGTGGGEQFF.